The source of this T cell receptor (beta chain) is a study of vaccination effects on CD4 cells after COVID-19. The protocol was immunoSEQ multiplex PCR, while the TCRdb copy is restricted to in-frame clones and leaves out a portion. The sample shows about 73,000 clones, 78% of them seen only once. Worth noting for this clone: Its antigen is undetermined.

General study findings and limits: Small numbers of convalescent patients limited the study. It also lacked early post-infection timepoints. There was marked clonal contraction among infection- and vaccine-induced clones late after vaccination.

Between the trimmed V and J ends, which lost 1 base and 3 bases, there was a span of 10 bases. Germline V gene lookup returns CDR1 KGHSH and CDR2 LQKENI. The CDR3 extends over 15 amino acids. With the ViraFEST assay, the study expanded antigen-specific CD4+ T cells using viral peptide pools, then sequenced them. At the end of about 10 days of culture, CD4+ T cells were isolated. Vaccinees lacked prior SARS-CoV-2 infection and tested negative for nucleocapsid antibodies. Culturing of about 2 million PBMC per well took place with around 9.6 IU/ml IL-2 and 9 to 10 ug/ml peptides. IL-2 medium supplanted half the medium on days 3 and 7.

The starting material was CD4+ T cells from PBMCs cultured with SARS-CoV-2 spike peptides, obtained before COVID-19 vaccination. V is TRBV18 and J is TRBJ1-5; no firm D call. This clonotype was sampled from a human donor who received a COVID-19 vaccine. Written as DNA, the CDR3 is TGTGCCAGCTCACCACAAAAGGGCCTCAATCAGCCCCAGCATTTT. This codes for CASSPQKGLNQPQHF.